This TCR beta chain was observed in a study of early T cells in non-severe SARS-CoV-2 infection. Whole-study context: Unsorted whole-blood RNA was sequenced in bulk, leaving chains unpaired. General observations from the study: A preference for anti-spike CD8 responses marked VDJdb matching, which missed private and CD4 specificities.

After removal of 0 bases from V and 0 bases from J, the junction contained 9 bases not matched to a gene. This CDR3 spans 17 amino acids. Per the germline V gene, CDR1 is DFQATT and CDR2 is SNEGSKA (reference sequence). The TCR library protocol attached unique molecular identifiers to the individual cDNA molecules. MiXCR was run by TCRdb on the 5' RACE reads, yielding one entry per CDR3 protein. Of around 79,000 distinct CDR3 sequences in the sample, around 11% are singletons; the top ten hold around 12%. There are many counts of this clonotype. Its antigen is unidentified. Sequenced here: whole blood, sampled at baseline. V is TRBV20-1 and J is TRBJ2-7, with TRBD1 identical over 9 bases. This TCR was recovered from an adult who was a healthcare worker with PCR-confirmed SARS-CoV-2 infection or an uninfected control (not recorded which). CDR3 loop: CSAREVGRTGDSYEQYF. The CDR3 nucleotides are TGCAGTGCTAGAGAAGTAGGAAGGACAGGGGACTCCTACGAGCAGTACTTC.